The clone carrying this T cell receptor beta chain showed up many times. Its target is unknown. This specimen comes from a study of T cells in Graves' hyperthyroidism and ophthalmopathy. Study-level points and caveats: Most thyroid clonotypes that were expanded above 0.001 also turned up in blood.

RNA transcripts yielded amplified TCR beta CDR3 regions. During a first-round RT-PCR of the TCR CDR3, the HTBI primer set was used. Each CDR3 protein gets one entry after TCRdb re-called the multiplex PCR reads with MiXCR. This sample has about 640,000 distinct CDR3 sequences, with approximately 14% found just once. Material: blood. This sequence was found in a woman aged 50 to 60 with Graves' ophthalmopathy.

CDR3 loop: CASSAGTSGTTDTQYF. CDR3 DNA: TGCGCCAGCAGCGCCGGGACTAGCGGGACAACAGATACGCAGTATTTT. The V and J genes are TRBV5-1 and TRBJ2-3; 13 bases are shared with TRBD2. Germline-derived CDR1 and CDR2 are SGHRS and YFSETQ. The CDR3 spans 16 residues. Trimming cost V 4 bases and J 3 bases; bases outside gene matches: 5.